Here is one TCR beta chain with its context. This specimen belongs to a study of cytomegalovirus exposure and HLA in healthy donors. Sequencing used immunoSEQ multiplex PCR; TCRdb keeps in-frame clones, though not all of them. The profile shows around 100,000 clones, around 96% of them singletons. Germline CDR1 SGHTA, CDR2 FQGNSA. The CDR3 has 13 amino acids. The J segment lost 3 bases and the V segment lost 2 bases, leaving 0 bases of the junction unmatched. The rearrangement links TRBV7-2 to TRBJ2-7, with 8 bases that match TRBD2. This receptor was obtained from a woman under 30 in good health and CMV-seronegative. The sample consisted of PBMCs. CDR3 DNA: TGTGCCAGCAGCTTACGGGAGGGCTACGAGCAGTACTTC. Translated: CASSLREGYEQYF.